This T cell receptor beta chain came from a study of blood T cell repertoires in COVID-19. Background on the study: Specimens from acute and convalescent COVID-19 originated in the United States, Italy and Spain. T cells, B-cell-depleted T cells, or PBMCs supplied cDNA or gDNA.

Original analysis: Amplification from reference gene primers served as the basis for estimated nucleated cell counts. Sequenced by immunoSEQ multiplex PCR; TCRdb stores in-frame clones only, minus some. V and J calls and clone size are those listed in that table; D and trimming were worked out from the DNA. The sample has more than 200,000 clones; 65% to 85% are singletons. Turning to this clone: An end of the junction does not agree with germline; a read error may underlie this.

This receptor was obtained from a middle-aged man with active or convalescent COVID-19. The sequenced sample consisted of peripheral blood.

CDR3 amino acids: CSASWDYPLF. The CDR3 DNA is TGCAGTGCTTCCTGGGACTATCCCCTATTC. The V gene is TRBV20-1, the J gene TRBJ1-2; possibly TRBD1 for D (5 bases). CDR1 and CDR2 from the germline V gene are DFQATT and SNEGSKA (reference sequence). This CDR3 is 10 amino acids long.